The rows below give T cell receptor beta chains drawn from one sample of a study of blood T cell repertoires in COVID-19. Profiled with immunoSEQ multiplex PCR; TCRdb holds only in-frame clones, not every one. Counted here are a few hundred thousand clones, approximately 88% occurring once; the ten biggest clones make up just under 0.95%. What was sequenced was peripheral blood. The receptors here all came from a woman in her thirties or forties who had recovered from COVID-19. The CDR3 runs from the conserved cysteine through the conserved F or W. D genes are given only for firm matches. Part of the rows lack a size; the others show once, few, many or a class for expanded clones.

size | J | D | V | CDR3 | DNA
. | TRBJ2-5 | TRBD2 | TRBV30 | CAWSGPGGAVYF | TGTGCCTGGAGTGGCCCCGGGGGGGCCGTCTACTTC
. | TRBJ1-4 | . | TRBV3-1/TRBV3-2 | CASSQVGVGEKLFF | TGTGCCAGCAGCCAAGTAGGGGTGGGAGAAAAACTGTTTTTT
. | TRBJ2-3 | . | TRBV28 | CASSITLLSDTQYF | TGTGCCAGCAGCATTACCCTACTGTCAGATACGCAGTATTTT
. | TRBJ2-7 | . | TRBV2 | CASSGGTGAYEQYF | TGTGCCAGCAGTGGCGGGACGGGGGCCTACGAGCAGTACTTC
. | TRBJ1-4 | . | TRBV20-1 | CSALYEKLFF | TGCAGTGCTCTATATGAAAAACTGTTTTTT
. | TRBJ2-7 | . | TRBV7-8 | CASSPEPFASYEQYF | TGTGCCAGCAGCCCCGAGCCCTTCGCCTCCTACGAGCAGTACTTC
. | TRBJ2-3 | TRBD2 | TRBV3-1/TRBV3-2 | CASSQVGPPGLDTDTQYF | TGTGCCAGCAGCCAAGTGGGGCCCCCGGGACTAGACACAGATACGCAGTATTTT
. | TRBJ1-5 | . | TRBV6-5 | CASSLAQGNQPQHF | TGTGCCAGCAGCCTGGCCCAGGGCAATCAGCCCCAGCATTTT
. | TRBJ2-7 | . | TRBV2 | CASIGHLAPSSYEQYF | TGTGCCAGCATTGGGCATCTAGCGCCCAGCTCCTACGAGCAGTACTTC
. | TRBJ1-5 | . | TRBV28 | CASSSQGVGQPQHF | TGTGCCAGCAGTTCACAGGGAGTCGGTCAGCCCCAGCATTTT
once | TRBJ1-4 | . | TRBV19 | CASGTGYETTNEKLFF | TGTGCCAGTGGCACAGGGTATGAAACAACTAATGAAAAACTGTTTTTT
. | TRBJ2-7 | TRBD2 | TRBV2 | CASRVLAGGVNEQYF | TGTGCCAGCAGGGTACTAGCGGGAGGGGTTAACGAGCAGTACTTC
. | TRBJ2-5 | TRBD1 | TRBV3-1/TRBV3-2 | CASSQVLGTGVETQYF | TGTGCCAGCAGCCAAGTTTTAGGGACAGGTGTAGAGACCCAGTACTTC
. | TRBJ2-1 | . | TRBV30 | CGAGKSYNEQFF | TGTGGTGCGGGGAAGTCCTACAATGAGCAGTTCTTC
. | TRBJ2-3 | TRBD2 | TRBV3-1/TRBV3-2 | CASSQEGTSGVPDTQYF | TGTGCCAGCAGCCAAGAGGGGACTAGCGGGGTACCAGATACGCAGTATTTT
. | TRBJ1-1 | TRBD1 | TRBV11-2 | CASSRRQGMNTEAFF | TGTGCCAGCAGCAGGCGACAGGGAATGAACACTGAAGCTTTCTTT
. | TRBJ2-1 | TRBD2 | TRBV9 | CASSVGLAGVQGEQFF | TGTGCCAGCAGCGTAGGACTAGCGGGAGTTCAGGGTGAGCAGTTCTTC
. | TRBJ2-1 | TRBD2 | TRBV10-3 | CAISRTSGQSNEQFF | TGTGCCATCAGTAGGACTAGCGGGCAGTCCAATGAGCAGTTCTTC
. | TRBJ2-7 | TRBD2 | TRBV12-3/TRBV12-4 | CASSLGLPYEQYF | TGTGCCAGCAGTCTGGGACTACCCTACGAGCAGTACTTC
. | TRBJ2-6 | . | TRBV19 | CASTQYGPGTGANVLTF | TGTGCCAGTACCCAATACGGGCCAGGGACTGGGGCCAACGTCCTGACTTTC
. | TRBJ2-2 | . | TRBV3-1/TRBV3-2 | CASSRLGETGELFF | TGTGCCAGCAGCCGGCTCGGGGAGACCGGGGAGCTGTTTTTT
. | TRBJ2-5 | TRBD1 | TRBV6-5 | CASSRQGSSGETQYF | TGTGCCAGCAGCAGACAGGGTTCCTCGGGAGAGACCCAGTACTTC
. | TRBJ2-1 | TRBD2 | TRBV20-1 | CSASGSLAGGSYNEQFF | TGCAGTGCTAGTGGCAGTCTAGCGGGAGGGTCCTACAATGAGCAGTTCTTC
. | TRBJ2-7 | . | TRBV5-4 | CASSLGGPVNEQYF | TGTGCCAGCAGCTTGGGGGGGCCCGTGAACGAGCAGTACTTC
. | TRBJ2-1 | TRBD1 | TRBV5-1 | CASSLAADRVGNEQFF | TGCGCCAGCAGCTTGGCCGCGGACAGGGTTGGCAATGAGCAGTTCTTC
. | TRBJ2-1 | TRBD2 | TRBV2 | CASSARLAGGGEQFF | TGTGCCAGCAGTGCCCGACTAGCGGGAGGGGGAGAGCAGTTCTTC
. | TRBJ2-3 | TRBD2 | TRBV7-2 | CASRVGDYGPDTQYF | TGTGCCAGCAGAGTGGGGGACTATGGTCCCGATACGCAGTATTTT
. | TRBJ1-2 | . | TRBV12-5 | CASGLVGHYGYTF | TGTGCTAGTGGTTTGGTTGGGCACTATGGCTACACCTTC
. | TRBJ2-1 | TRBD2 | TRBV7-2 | CASSTPREVSYNEQFF | TGTGCCAGCAGCACACCCCGGGAGGTCTCCTACAATGAGCAGTTCTTC
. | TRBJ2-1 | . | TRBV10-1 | CASRATRGEYNEQFF | TGCGCCAGCAGAGCCACCAGGGGGGAGTACAATGAGCAGTTCTTC
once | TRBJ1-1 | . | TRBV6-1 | CASSEGGTGTEAFF | TGTGCCAGCAGTGAAGGCGGGACGGGGACCGAAGCTTTCTTT
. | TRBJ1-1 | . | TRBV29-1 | CSVAGTEAFF | TGCAGCGTGGCCGGGACAGAAGCTTTCTTT
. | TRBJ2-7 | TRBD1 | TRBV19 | CASSIRGTGGTYEQYF | TGTGCCAGTAGTATCCGGGGGACAGGGGGCACCTACGAGCAGTACTTC
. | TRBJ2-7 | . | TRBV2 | CASSRDRKVPYEQYF | TGTGCCAGCAGCCGAGACAGGAAGGTTCCCTACGAGCAGTACTTC
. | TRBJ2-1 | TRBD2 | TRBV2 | CASLPGGRAGNEQFF | TGTGCCAGCCTTCCCGGGGGGAGGGCCGGAAATGAGCAGTTCTTC
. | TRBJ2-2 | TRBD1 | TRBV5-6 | CASSLGQGWDTGELFF | TGTGCCAGCAGCTTGGGACAGGGGTGGGACACCGGGGAGCTGTTTTTT
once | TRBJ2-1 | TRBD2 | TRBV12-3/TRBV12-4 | CASSWTSGSPVF | TGTGCCAGCAGCTGGACTAGCGGGAGTCCTGTCTTC
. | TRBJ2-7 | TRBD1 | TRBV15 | CAIDPGQWYEQYF | TGTGCCATAGACCCGGGACAGTGGTACGAGCAGTACTTC